Listed below are T cell receptor beta chains from one sample, sequenced in a study of CD8 T cells in Susac syndrome. TCRdb analysed the immunoSEQ multiplex PCR reads with MiXCR anew, one entry per CDR3 protein. In the table there are hundreds of thousands of distinct CDR3 sequences, roughly 93% of which are singletons. Sequenced sample: CD4+ T cells from PBMCs. Every receptor here comes from a human donor with multiple sclerosis. CDR3s include the opening cysteine and the closing phenylalanine or tryptophan. Each record gives: V gene, clone size, D gene, J gene, CDR3 protein, CDR3 DNA. The D gene is left open where the match is weak. For some rows the clone size is stated as once, few or many, or as a class when expanded; others skip it.

TRBV3-1	-	-	TRBJ1-1	CASSQQGRTEAFF	TGTGCCAGCAGCCAACAGGGTCGGACTGAAGCTTTCTTT
TRBV18	-	-	TRBJ2-5	CASSPGGAETQYF	TGTGCCAGCTCACCCGGAGGTGCGGAGACCCAGTACTTC
TRBV6-6	-	TRBD1	TRBJ2-3	CASIPRGQGTDTQYF	TGTGCCAGCATCCCGAGGGGACAGGGAACAGATACGCAGTATTTT
TRBV9	-	TRBD1	TRBJ1-1	CASSVGPGQGAGGEAFF	TGTGCCAGCAGCGTAGGCCCAGGGCAGGGGGCAGGTGGTGAAGCTTTCTTT
TRBV30	-	TRBD1	TRBJ2-7	CAWSPGTGSYEQYF	TGTGCCTGGAGTCCCGGGACAGGGTCCTACGAGCAGTACTTC
TRBV27	-	-	TRBJ2-7	CASSLVGEEQYF	TGTGCCAGCAGTCTAGTCGGTGAAGAGCAGTACTTC
TRBV6-1	-	TRBD1	TRBJ2-1	CASSLDRGQDEQFF	TGTGCCAGCAGCCTTGACAGGGGGCAAGATGAGCAGTTCTTC
TRBV6-1	-	-	TRBJ2-2	CASSAGQSTGELFF	TGTGCCAGCAGTGCGGGACAAAGCACCGGGGAGCTGTTTTTT
TRBV12-3/TRBV12-4	-	-	TRBJ2-5	CASSDLATQYF	TGTGCCAGCAGCGATCTAGCGACCCAGTACTTC
TRBV2	-	TRBD1	TRBJ1-5	CASSWDRVDPYSNQPQHF	TGTGCCAGCAGTTGGGACAGGGTTGACCCCTATAGCAATCAGCCCCAGCATTTT
TRBV12-3/TRBV12-4	-	-	TRBJ2-2	CASAPGPSGELFF	TGTGCCAGCGCACCGGGACCTTCGGGGGAGCTGTTTTTT
TRBV6-1	-	-	TRBJ1-5	CASSEEEWIAKAQHF	TGTGCCAGCAGTGAAGAAGAATGGATCGCCAAGGCCCAGCATTTT
TRBV7-9	-	-	TRBJ1-5	CASSLPGGGQPQHF	TGTGCCAGCAGCTTACCCGGGGGCGGACAGCCCCAGCATTTT
TRBV6-1	-	TRBD2	TRBJ2-5	CASQRGGGEETQYF	TGTGCCAGCCAGCGGGGAGGAGGTGAAGAGACCCAGTACTTC
TRBV9	-	-	TRBJ1-1	CASSVAGSSGEAFF	TGTGCCAGCAGCGTAGCGGGAAGCTCCGGTGAAGCTTTCTTT
TRBV29-1	-	TRBD2	TRBJ2-7	CSGGGGPYEQYF	TGCAGCGGGGGCGGGGGGCCCTACGAGCAGTACTTC
TRBV27	-	-	TRBJ1-5	CAGSYGGAGQPQHF	TGTGCCGGCAGTTATGGAGGGGCGGGGCAGCCCCAGCATTTT
TRBV4-1	-	TRBD1	TRBJ2-7	CASSLRGWDEQYF	TGCGCCAGCAGCCTCAGGGGGTGGGACGAGCAGTACTTC
TRBV7-6	once	TRBD2	TRBJ2-3	CASSFLGLAGGPVSTDTQYF	TGTGCCAGCAGCTTTTTAGGGCTAGCGGGAGGGCCCGTTAGCACAGATACGCAGTATTTT
TRBV5-4	-	TRBD1	TRBJ1-1	CASSLSQGAWKKAFF	TGTGCCAGCAGCTTAAGCCAGGGGGCGTGGAAAAAAGCTTTCTTT
TRBV30	-	TRBD1	TRBJ2-5	CAWDRGLQETQYF	TGTGCCTGGGACAGGGGATTGCAAGAGACCCAGTACTTC
TRBV19	-	TRBD1	TRBJ1-5	CASTADRNQPQHF	TGTGCCAGTACCGCGGACAGGAATCAGCCCCAGCATTTT
TRBV7-3	-	-	TRBJ2-2	CATRRGVTGELFF	TGTGCCACACGGAGAGGGGTAACCGGGGAGCTGTTTTTT
TRBV30	-	-	TRBJ1-6	CAWLASYNSPLHF	TGTGCCTGGTTAGCCTCCTATAATTCACCCCTCCACTTT
TRBV11-2	-	-	TRBJ1-1	CASSLIPPLDRMNFAAEAFF	TGTGCCAGCAGCTTAATTCCCCCCCTCGACAGGATGAACTTCGCCGCTGAAGCTTTCTTT
TRBV27	-	-	TRBJ2-7	CASSPPPYYEQYF	TGTGCCAGCAGTCCGCCCCCCTACTACGAGCAGTACTTC
TRBV4-1	-	-	TRBJ1-3	CASSRVSGNTIYF	TGCGCCAGCAGCCGGGTCTCTGGAAACACCATATATTTT
TRBV9	few	TRBD2	TRBJ2-3	CASSVGAGGGITDTQYF	TGTGCCAGCAGCGTAGGGGCTGGCGGGGGGATCACAGATACGCAGTATTTT
TRBV3-1	once	-	TRBJ2-3	CASSQAASRHTDTQYF	TGTGCCAGCAGCCAAGCGGCTAGCAGACACACAGATACGCAGTATTTT
TRBV10-3	once	TRBD1	TRBJ1-2	CAISLDRRANYGYTF	TGTGCCATCAGCTTGGACAGGCGGGCCAACTATGGCTACACCTTC
TRBV3-1	-	TRBD2	TRBJ2-1	CASSRPTSGGPNEQFF	TGTGCCAGCAGCCGGCCGACTAGCGGGGGGCCCAATGAGCAGTTCTTC
TRBV7-8	-	-	TRBJ2-7	CASSPRDTTYEQYF	TGTGCCAGCAGCCCCCGGGACACCACCTACGAGCAGTACTTC
TRBV3-1	-	TRBD1	TRBJ2-7	CASSSDRVAYEQYF	TGTGCCAGCAGCTCGGACAGGGTTGCCTACGAGCAGTACTTC
TRBV6-1	-	-	TRBJ2-2	CASTPEGVGELFF	TGTGCCAGCACCCCTGAGGGGGTCGGGGAGCTGTTTTTT
TRBV28	-	TRBD1	TRBJ2-3	CASSPQGATDTQYF	TGTGCCAGCAGTCCGCAGGGGGCTACAGATACGCAGTATTTT
TRBV29-1	-	-	TRBJ1-1	CSHFSGGRAFF	TGCAGCCATTTCAGCGGGGGCAGGGCTTTCTTT
TRBV9	-	TRBD1	TRBJ1-3	CASSVAPDRNGNTIYF	TGTGCCAGCAGCGTAGCCCCGGACAGGAACGGAAACACCATATATTTT
TRBV12-3/TRBV12-4	-	-	TRBJ2-3	CASSPGPGGTDTQYF	TGTGCCAGCAGCCCCGGGCCAGGAGGCACAGATACGCAGTATTTT
TRBV2	-	-	TRBJ1-5	CASSQNFNQPQHF	TGTGCCAGCAGTCAAAACTTCAATCAGCCCCAGCATTTT
TRBV3-1	-	TRBD1	TRBJ1-1	CASSQAGTGVTEAFF	TGTGCCAGCAGCCAAGCCGGGACAGGGGTCACTGAAGCTTTCTTT
TRBV12-3/TRBV12-4	-	-	TRBJ1-2	CASSLKSNYGYTF	TGTGCCAGCAGTTTAAAGAGTAACTATGGCTACACCTTC
TRBV7-9	-	-	TRBJ2-1	CASSKGGVGGPDNEQFF	TGTGCCAGCAGCAAAGGTGGGGTGGGGGGGCCGGACAATGAGCAGTTCTTC
TRBV12-3/TRBV12-4	once	-	TRBJ2-2	CASSPLGAATGELFF	TGTGCCAGCAGCCCCTTGGGGGCCGCCACCGGGGAGCTGTTTTTT
TRBV9	-	TRBD2	TRBJ2-2	CASSLSPSGLGTGELFF	TGTGCCAGCAGCCTCAGCCCTAGCGGATTGGGCACCGGGGAGCTGTTTTTT
TRBV7-9	few	-	TRBJ1-5	CASSSSTSNQPQHF	TGTGCCAGCAGCTCATCAACATCCAATCAGCCCCAGCATTTT
TRBV29-1	few	-	TRBJ1-2	CSVGRDGYTF	TGCAGCGTTGGGAGGGACGGCTACACCTTC
TRBV6-1	-	-	TRBJ1-2	CASSRDGNNYGYTF	TGTGCCAGCTCCCGGGACGGGAATAACTATGGCTACACCTTC
TRBV19	-	-	TRBJ2-2	CASSTGWGRLDTGELFF	TGTGCCAGTAGTACGGGCTGGGGGCGCCTGGACACCGGGGAGCTGTTTTTT
TRBV6-6	-	TRBD1	TRBJ1-2	CASIFGEGQGAYGYTF	TGTGCCAGCATTTTTGGTGAGGGACAGGGGGCATATGGCTACACCTTC
TRBV30	-	TRBD1	TRBJ1-3	CAWTKEGARGNTIYF	TGTGCCTGGACCAAGGAGGGGGCGCGTGGAAACACCATATATTTT